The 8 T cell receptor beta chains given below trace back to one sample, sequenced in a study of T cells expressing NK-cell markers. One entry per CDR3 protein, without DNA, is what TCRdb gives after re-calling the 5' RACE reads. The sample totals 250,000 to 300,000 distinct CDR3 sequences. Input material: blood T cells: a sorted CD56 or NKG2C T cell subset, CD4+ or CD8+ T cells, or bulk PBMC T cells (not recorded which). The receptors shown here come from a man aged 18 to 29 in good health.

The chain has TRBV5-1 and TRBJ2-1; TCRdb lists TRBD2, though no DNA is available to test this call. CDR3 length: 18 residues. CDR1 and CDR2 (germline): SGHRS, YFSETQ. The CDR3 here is CASSGGGLSGSSYNEQFF. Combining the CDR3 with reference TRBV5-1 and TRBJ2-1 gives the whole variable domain KAGVTQTPRYLIKTRGQQVTLSCSPISGHRSVSWYQQTPGQGLQFLFEYFSETQRNKGNFPGRFSGRQFSNSRSEMNVSTLELGDSALYLCASSGGGLSGSSYNEQFFGPGTRLTVL.

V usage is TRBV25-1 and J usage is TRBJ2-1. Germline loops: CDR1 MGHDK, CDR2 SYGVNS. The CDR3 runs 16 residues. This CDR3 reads CASSDASGRAYNEQFF.

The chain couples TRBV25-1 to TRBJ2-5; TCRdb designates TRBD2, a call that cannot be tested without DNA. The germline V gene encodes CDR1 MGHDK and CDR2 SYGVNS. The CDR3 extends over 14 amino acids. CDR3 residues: CASSRLVSKETQYF.

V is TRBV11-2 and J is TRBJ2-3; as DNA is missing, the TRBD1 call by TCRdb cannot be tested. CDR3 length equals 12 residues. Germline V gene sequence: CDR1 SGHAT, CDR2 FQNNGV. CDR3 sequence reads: CASSSEGRFQYF.

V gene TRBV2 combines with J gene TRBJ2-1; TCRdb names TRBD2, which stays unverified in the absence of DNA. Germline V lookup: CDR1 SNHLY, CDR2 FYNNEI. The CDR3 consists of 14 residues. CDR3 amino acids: CASSGGPVGGEQFF. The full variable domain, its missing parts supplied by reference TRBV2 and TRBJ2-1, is EPEVTQTPSHQVTQMGQEVILRCVPISNHLYFYWYRQILGQKVEFLVSFYNNEISEKSEIFDDQFSVERPDGSNFTLKIRSTKLEDSAMYFCASSGGPVGGEQFFGPGTRLTVL.

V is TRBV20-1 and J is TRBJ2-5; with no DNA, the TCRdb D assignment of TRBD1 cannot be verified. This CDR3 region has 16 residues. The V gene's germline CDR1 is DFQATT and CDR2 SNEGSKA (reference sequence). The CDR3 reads CSARGSGQGSQETQYF.

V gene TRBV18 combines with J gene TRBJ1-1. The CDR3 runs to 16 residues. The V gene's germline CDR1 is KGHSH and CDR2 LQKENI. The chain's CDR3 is CASSPQLGSVNTEAFF.

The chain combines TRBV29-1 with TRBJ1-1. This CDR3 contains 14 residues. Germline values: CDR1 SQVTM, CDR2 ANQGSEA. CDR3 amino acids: CSVEGRAGRTEAFF.